This T cell receptor beta chain came from a study of T-cell memory formation after mild COVID-19. The overall study: Largely, TCR clusters stayed within a single donor.

This clonotype showed up many times. Antigen unknown. This CDR3 contains 15 residues. V dropped 5 bases and J dropped 1 base, with 9 bases sitting between them. Germline V gives CDR1 MNHEY, CDR2 SVGAGI. Constant-segment-primed 5'RACE gave TCR alpha and TCR beta cDNA libraries with sample barcodes and UMIs. One entry per CDR3 protein, called by TCRdb with MiXCR from the 5' RACE reads. The top ten hold around a fifth of the sample, which has about 360,000 distinct CDR3 sequences, over 13% seen once. Findings of the study overall: SARS-CoV-2 specificity of second-wave clones peaking day 37 was unconfirmed. Later expanders leaned CD4+, whereas day 15 to 85 contracting clones were balanced CD4/CD8.

The chain is built from TRBV6-5 and TRBJ2-6; the D gene is possibly TRBD2 (5 bases). The receptor's source is a man aged 18 to 35 who had mild COVID-19 (a few samples of this study predate the infection). Cell type and time point are not known. The sequenced sample was PBMCs or a T cell subset sorted from them (not recorded which). The CDR3 DNA follows: TGTGCCAGCAGTCCGCGGGTTTCTGGGGCCAACGTCCTGACTTTC. Protein product: CASSPRVSGANVLTF.